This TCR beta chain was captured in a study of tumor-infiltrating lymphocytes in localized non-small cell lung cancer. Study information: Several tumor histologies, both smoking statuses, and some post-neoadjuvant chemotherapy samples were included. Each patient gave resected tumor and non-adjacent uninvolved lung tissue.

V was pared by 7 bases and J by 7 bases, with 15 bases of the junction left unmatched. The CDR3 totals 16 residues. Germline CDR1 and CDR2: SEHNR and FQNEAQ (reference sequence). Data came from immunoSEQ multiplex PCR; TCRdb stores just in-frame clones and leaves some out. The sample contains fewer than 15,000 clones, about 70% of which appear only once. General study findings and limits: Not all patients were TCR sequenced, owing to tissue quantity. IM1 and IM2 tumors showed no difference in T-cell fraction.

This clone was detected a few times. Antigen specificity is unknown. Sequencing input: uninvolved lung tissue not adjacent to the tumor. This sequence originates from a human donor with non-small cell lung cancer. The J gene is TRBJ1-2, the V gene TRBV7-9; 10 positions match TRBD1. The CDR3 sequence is CASIRTGTGDDSGYTF. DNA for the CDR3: TGTGCCAGCATAAGAACCGGGACAGGGGATGATAGTGGCTACACCTTC.